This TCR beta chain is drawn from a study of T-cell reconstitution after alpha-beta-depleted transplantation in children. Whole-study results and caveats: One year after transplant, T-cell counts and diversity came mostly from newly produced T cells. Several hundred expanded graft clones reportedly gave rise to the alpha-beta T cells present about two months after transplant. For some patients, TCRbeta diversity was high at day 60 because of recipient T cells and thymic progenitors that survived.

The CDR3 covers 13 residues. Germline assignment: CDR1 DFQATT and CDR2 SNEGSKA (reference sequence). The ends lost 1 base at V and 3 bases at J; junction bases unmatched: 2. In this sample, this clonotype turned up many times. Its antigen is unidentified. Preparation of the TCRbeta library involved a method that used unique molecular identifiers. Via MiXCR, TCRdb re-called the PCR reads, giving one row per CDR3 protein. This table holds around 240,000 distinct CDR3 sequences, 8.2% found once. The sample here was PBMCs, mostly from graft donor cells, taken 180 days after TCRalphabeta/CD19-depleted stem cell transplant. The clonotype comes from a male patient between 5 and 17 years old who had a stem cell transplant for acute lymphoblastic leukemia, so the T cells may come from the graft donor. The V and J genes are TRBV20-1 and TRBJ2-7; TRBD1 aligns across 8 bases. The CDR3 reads CSARGQGSYEQYF. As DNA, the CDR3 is TGCAGTGCTAGAGGACAGGGGAGCTACGAGCAGTACTTC.